This TCR beta chain was found in a study of response to subunit inactivated influenza vaccine. V was clipped by 0 bases and J by 1 base; unmatched bases: 8. Germline V gene sequence: CDR1 LGHNA, CDR2 YNFKEQ. The length of the CDR3 is 18 residues. Notes on this clonotype: As yet, its antigen is unknown.

Study-wide findings and caveats: Authors suggested each seasonal influenza vaccination recruits few new T cells.

TCRdb reanalysed the RT-PCR reads using MiXCR and keeps one entry per CDR3 protein. The sample gives fewer than 650,000 distinct CDR3 sequences, about an eighth of which show up once; over 10% is in the top ten. Sequencing used PBMCs from blood, obtained around seven weeks after vaccination. This clonotype was sampled from a man aged 45 to 65 who received an inactivated influenza vaccine. The rearrangement links TRBV4-2 to TRBJ2-2; TRBD2 matches at 7 bases. The CDR3 is CASSQESPASGNTGELFF. CDR3 nucleotide sequence: TGTGCCAGCAGCCAAGAATCCCCGGCTAGCGGGAACACCGGGGAGCTGTTTTTT.